The TCR beta chain under discussion was sequenced for a study of T cells after yellow fever vaccination. Study observations and caveats: Weaker, the secondary response peaked sooner, at day 5 versus 15.

The V segment lost 4 bases and the J segment 3 bases; nucleotides outside the gene matches: 4. Germline V CDR1 and CDR2: SNHLY, FYNNEI. CDR3 length: 14 residues. This clonotype was seen a few times. No antigen is known for it. Production of TCR cDNA was by 5'RACE template switching, which also added a universal primer site and UMIs. TCRdb analysed the 5' RACE reads with MiXCR anew, one entry per CDR3 protein. The table lists around 320,000 distinct CDR3 sequences, 7.5% to 9.5% of them singletons. This sequence was found in a man aged 18 to 30 who received the YFV17D yellow fever vaccine. The input for sequencing was CD4+ T cells sorted from PBMCs, taken 5 days after the yellow fever booster vaccination. J is TRBJ2-7 and V is TRBV2; TRBD1 matches 9 bases. CDR3 bases: TGTGCCAGCAGTGCGGAGACAGGGGGCTACGAGCAGTACTTC. Residues: CASSAETGGYEQYF.